Only a few counts were recorded for the clone carrying this T cell receptor beta chain. Antigen: not known. The sample belongs to a study of CD4 T cells in relation to SARS-CoV-2 and coronaviruses. V shed 5 bases, J shed 6 bases, and the junction held 6 bases outside the gene matches. The germline V gene encodes CDR1 LNHDA and CDR2 SQIVND (reference sequence). The CDR3 totals 15 residues. The method was immunoSEQ multiplex PCR; TCRdb's version includes in-frame clones alone and lacks a portion of them. The profile shows 35,000 or so clones, 77% of them singletons. Sample: memory CD4+ T cells from PBMCs, cultured in vitro. The TCR sequence derives from an adult with COVID-19. The chain combines TRBV19 with TRBJ2-3; 12 bases line up with TRBD2. For the CDR3, the DNA is TGTGCCAGTAGTTTTACTAGCGGGAGGATCGATACGCAGTATTTT. This codes for CASSFTSGRIDTQYF.